The present T cell receptor beta chain was sequenced within a study of blood T cells in healthy people across ages. It was with a sample-barcoded 5' primer and a J-beta primer mix that a second PCR of about 6 to 12 cycles was run. TCRdb itself ran the 5' RACE reads through MiXCR, one entry per CDR3 protein. The repertoire includes almost 800,000 distinct CDR3 sequences, roughly 64% of them detected once, and roughly 20% sits in the top ten. The CDR3 loop spans 16 amino acids. Trimming cost V 0 bases and J 0 bases; bases outside gene matches: 5. Germline V gene sequence: CDR1 MNHEY, CDR2 SVGAGI. The sequenced sample was blood. This receptor was taken from a man younger than 40 in good health. The chain combines TRBV6-5 with TRBJ2-7; 7 bases agree with TRBD1. CDR3 coding DNA: TGTGCCAGCAGTTACTCGACAGGACAGGACTCCTACGAGCAGTACTTC. Protein sequence: CASSYSTGQDSYEQYF.